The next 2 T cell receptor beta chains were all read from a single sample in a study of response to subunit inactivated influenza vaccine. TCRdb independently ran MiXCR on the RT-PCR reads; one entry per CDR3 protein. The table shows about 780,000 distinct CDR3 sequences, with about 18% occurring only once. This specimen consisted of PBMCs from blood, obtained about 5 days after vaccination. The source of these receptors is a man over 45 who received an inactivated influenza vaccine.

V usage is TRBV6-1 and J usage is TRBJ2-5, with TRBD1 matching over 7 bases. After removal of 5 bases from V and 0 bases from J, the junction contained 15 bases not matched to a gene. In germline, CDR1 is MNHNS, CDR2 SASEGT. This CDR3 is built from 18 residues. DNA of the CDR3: TGTGCCAGCAGTCCAGGGACAGAGTTTGAATGGTACCAAGAGACCCAGTACTTC. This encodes CASSPGTEFEWYQETQYF.

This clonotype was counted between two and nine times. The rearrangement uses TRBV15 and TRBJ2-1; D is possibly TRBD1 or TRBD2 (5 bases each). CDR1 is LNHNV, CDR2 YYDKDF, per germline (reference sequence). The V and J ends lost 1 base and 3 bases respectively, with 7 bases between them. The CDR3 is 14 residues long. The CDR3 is CATSRGGFYNEQFF. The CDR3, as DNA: TGTGCCACCAGCAGAGGGGGGTTCTACAATGAGCAGTTCTTC.